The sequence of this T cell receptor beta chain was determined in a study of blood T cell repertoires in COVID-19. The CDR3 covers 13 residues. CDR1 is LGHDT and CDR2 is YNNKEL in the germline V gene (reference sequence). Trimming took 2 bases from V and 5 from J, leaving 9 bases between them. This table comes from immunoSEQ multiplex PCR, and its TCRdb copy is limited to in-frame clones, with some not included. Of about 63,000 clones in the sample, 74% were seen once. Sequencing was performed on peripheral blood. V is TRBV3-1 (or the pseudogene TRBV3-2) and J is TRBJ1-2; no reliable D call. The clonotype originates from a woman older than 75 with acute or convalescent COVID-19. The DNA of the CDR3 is TGTGCCAGCAGCCAAAAGACGGGGTATGGCTACACCTTC. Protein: CASSQKTGYGYTF.